The T cell receptor (beta chain) under discussion was sequenced for a study of sequential checkpoint blockade in melanoma. Study context: Maintenance nivolumab came after either treatment sequence.

The V and J ends lost 1 base and 5 bases respectively, with 15 bases between them. CDR3 size: 16 residues. Looked up from germline, CDR1 is KGHSH and CDR2 is LQKENI. TCRdb's table, derived via immunoSEQ multiplex PCR, lists solely in-frame clones and lacks some. The profile shows approximately 11,000 clones, almost 75% of them singletons. The treatment denotes: randomized to nivolumab then ipilimumab (arm A) or the reverse (arm B). No patient had prior DNA-damaging chemotherapy. Sorted cells were live CD3+CD8+, lacking CD19 and CD56, from PBMCs. This specimen consisted of CD8+ T cells sorted from blood (inferred from file names), obtained from a patient given nivolumab and ipilimumab in sequence. This receptor was identified in a human donor with melanoma. The chain has TRBV18 and TRBJ2-1, with D maybe TRBD2 (7 bases). CDR3 protein: CASSPLYGGLHNEQFF. The CDR3 DNA follows: TGTGCCAGCTCACCACTCTACGGGGGGCTTCACAATGAGCAGTTCTTC.